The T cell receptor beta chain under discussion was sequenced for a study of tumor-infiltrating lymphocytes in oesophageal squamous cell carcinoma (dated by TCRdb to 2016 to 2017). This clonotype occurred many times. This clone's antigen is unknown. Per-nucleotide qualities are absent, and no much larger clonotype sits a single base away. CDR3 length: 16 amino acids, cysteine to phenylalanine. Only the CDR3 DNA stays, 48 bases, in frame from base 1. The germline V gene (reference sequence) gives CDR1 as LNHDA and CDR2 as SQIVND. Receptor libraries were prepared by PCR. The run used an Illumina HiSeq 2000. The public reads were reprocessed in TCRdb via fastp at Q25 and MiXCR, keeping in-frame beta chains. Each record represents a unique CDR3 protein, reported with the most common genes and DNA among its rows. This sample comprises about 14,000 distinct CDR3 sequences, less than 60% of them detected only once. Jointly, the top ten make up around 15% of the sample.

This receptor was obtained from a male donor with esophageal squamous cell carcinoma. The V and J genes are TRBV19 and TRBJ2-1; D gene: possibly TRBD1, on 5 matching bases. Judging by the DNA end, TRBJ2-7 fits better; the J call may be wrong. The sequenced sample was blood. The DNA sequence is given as TGTGCCAGTAGTATAGGAGAAGGGGTGCAAGGGGACGAGCAGTACTTC. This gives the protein CASSIGEGVQGDEQYF.